The TCR beta chain described here comes from a study of blood T cell repertoires in COVID-19. The table came from immunoSEQ multiplex PCR; TCRdb's copy has only in-frame clones and leaves some out. In the table there are under 300,000 clones, 80% to 90% of which are singletons. The CDR3 covers 14 residues. Trimming removed 5 bases from V and 5 bases from J, with 15 bases in between. Germline V gives CDR1 SEHNR, CDR2 FQNEAQ (reference sequence). The rearrangement links TRBV7-9 to TRBJ1-1; a weak D match, TRBD1 (5 bases). Sequenced: PBMCs or T cells enriched from blood (not recorded which). The receptor was derived from a woman in her fifties or sixties who had recovered from COVID-19. The CDR3 sequence is CASSETGVATEAFF. The CDR3 nucleotides are TGTGCCAGCAGCGAAACAGGTGTTGCAACTGAAGCTTTCTTT.